This TCR beta chain came from a study of Graves' ophthalmopathy and Graves' hyperthyroidism. As for the study in general: Where ophthalmopathy was absent within 18 months of follow-up, hyperthyroidism was stable.

Overall study results and limits: In blood, most expanded thyroid clonotypes above 0.001 frequency were also detected. In separating ophthalmopathy from stable hyperthyroidism, a 13-signature model achieved 85% to 90% sensitivity and about 80% specificity.

There are 15 residues in the CDR3. After removal of 6 bases from V and 2 bases from J, the junction contained 6 bases not matched to a gene. Germline V gives CDR1 LNHDA, CDR2 SQIVND (reference sequence). As for this clonotype: Its antigen is unknown.

Newly diagnosed, the hyperthyroidism patients had under 2 months' duration and were aged 18 to 65. The sequenced template was RNA, covering the TCR beta CDR3 region. HTBI-primed first-round RT-PCR preceded second-round multiplex PCR. TCRdb re-derived calls from the multiplex PCR reads in MiXCR, one entry per CDR3 protein. Altogether some 1.1 million distinct CDR3 sequences are present, 35% to 45% being singletons, with the ten largest covering roughly 11%. Sequences were obtained from peripheral blood or thyroid tissue (not recorded which). The clonotype comes from an adult man with Graves' hyperthyroidism. The chain carries TRBV19 and TRBJ1-1; 10 nucleotides match TRBD1. The DNA of the CDR3 is TGTGCCAGTAGCCGGACAGGGGGAGCCAACACTGAAGCTTTCTTT. Its translation is CASSRTGGANTEAFF.